This T cell receptor (beta chain) was captured by sequencing in a study of early T cells in non-severe SARS-CoV-2 infection. Each CDR3 protein gets one entry after TCRdb re-called the 5' RACE reads with MiXCR. Altogether tens of thousands of distinct CDR3 sequences are present, 5% to 6.5% being singletons, with the ten largest covering 20% to 25%. Per the germline V gene, CDR1 is SEHNR and CDR2 is FQNEAQ (reference sequence). Trimming took off 2 bases at V and 6 bases at J, with 11 bases between the two ends. The CDR3 spans 13 residues. The source is an adult who was a healthcare worker with PCR-confirmed SARS-CoV-2 infection or an uninfected control (not recorded which). The sample consisted of whole blood. The chain employs TRBV7-9 and TRBJ2-7; D uncertain. As DNA, the CDR3 is TGTGCCAGCAGCTTAAGAGGCCCCGGCGAGCAGTACTTC. The encoded protein is CASSLRGPGEQYF.